The clone carrying this T cell receptor (beta chain) has at least ten counts. Its cognate antigen is unknown. The data were obtained in a study of neurological immune-mediated disorders. Unsorted libraries were generated from 2 million PBMCs. These cells had been stored in RNAlater at -80 C. Notes on the study in general: Across subjects, no CDR3 amino acid sequence appeared in expanded clones of more than one subject, a finding that suggested private repertoires in all groups.

Germline-derived CDR1 and CDR2 are SGHTA and FQGNSA. The CDR3 runs 15 residues. With 1 base removed from V and 7 bases from J, the gap between germline ends came to 13 bases. TCRdb re-called the 5' RACE reads with MiXCR, one entry per CDR3 protein. The sample has approximately 59,000 distinct CDR3 sequences, roughly 5% seen once. Material for sequencing was PBMCs. The chain combines TRBV7-2 with TRBJ1-4; D unresolved. The TCR sequence derives from a human donor with multiple sclerosis. The donor label of this sample is uncertain. The CDR3 DNA is TGTGCCAGCAGCTTAGTCCCAGGCCGGGGTGAAAAACTGTTTTTT. It is translated as CASSLVPGRGEKLFF.